The 9 T cell receptor beta chains reported below all come from one sample, sequenced in a study of blood T cell repertoires in COVID-19 (dated by TCRdb to about 2020). Preparation of the library involved the immunoSEQ multiplex PCR assay. Sourced from immuneACCESS, this table was stored by TCRdb with only in-frame sequences that have V and J called. A share of the clones is absent; for the studies checked, an unresolved V gene accounts for under half, and the remainder has no known explanation. The table for this sample lists over 300,000 clones; approximately 88% of them were counted only once. Jointly, the top ten make up roughly 1.2% of the sample. Input material: peripheral blood. The receptors were gathered from a middle-aged man with acute or convalescent COVID-19.

As concerns this clone: The identical CDR3 is also encoded by other nucleotide sequences in the sample. This rearrangement joins TRBV28 to TRBJ1-5; tentatively, D is TRBD1 (6 bases). Trimming removed 2 bases from V and 0 bases from J, with 8 bases in between. The germline V gene encodes CDR1 MDHEN and CDR2 SYDVKM. The CDR3 is 15 amino acids. The CDR3 sequence is CASSLGGASNQPQHF. The DNA for the CDR3 is TGTGCCAGCAGTTTAGGGGGGGCTAGCAATCAGCCCCAGCATTTT.

This chain links TRBV27 with TRBJ2-7; 14 bases line up with TRBD2. Germline assignment: CDR1 MNHEY and CDR2 SMNVEV (reference sequence). This CDR3 is 15 amino acids long. The V gene end was trimmed by 2 bases and the J gene end by 6 bases; junction bases not matched to a gene: 3. CDR3 sequence: CASSLGGTSGSEQYF. The CDR3 DNA follows: TGTGCCAGCAGTTTAGGCGGGACTAGCGGGAGCGAGCAGTACTTC.

The chain carries TRBV6-5 and TRBJ1-4; D uncertain. The CDR3 has 13 residues. Trimming stripped 0 bases from V and 10 bases from J, with 9 bases between. CDR1 MNHEY and CDR2 SVGAGI come from the germline V gene. The CDR3 DNA follows: TGTGCCAGCAGTTACTCGGGAGGAGGAAAACTGTTTTTT. This encodes CASSYSGGGKLFF.

The chain combines TRBV11-1 with TRBJ2-7; TRBD1 matches at 7 bases. Trimming cost V 6 bases and J 0 bases; bases outside gene matches: 8. CDR1 SGHAT and CDR2 FQDESV come from the germline V gene (reference sequence). The CDR3 is made up of 15 amino acids. Written as DNA, the CDR3 is TGTGCCAGCAGTTTTCGGACAGGCAGCTCCTACGAGCAGTACTTC. This gives the protein CASSFRTGSSYEQYF.

The gene calls are TRBV18 and TRBJ2-7; D unclear. Per the germline V gene, CDR1 is KGHSH and CDR2 is LQKENI. V was clipped by 5 bases and J by 2 bases, with 16 bases between them. The CDR3 has 15 amino acids. CDR3 residues: CASSASGALTYEQYF. The CDR3 DNA sequence: TGTGCCAGCTCAGCGTCCGGAGCCTTGACCTACGAGCAGTACTTC.

Here the CDR3 DNA reads TGCGCCAGCAGCCTAGGCGGGGGACAGGGATCCTACGAGCAGTACTTC. Residues: CASSLGGGQGSYEQYF. The rearrangement joins TRBV4-1 to TRBJ2-7, with 9 nucleotides matching TRBD1. CDR1 and CDR2 from the germline V gene are MGHRA and YSYEKL. The CDR3 length is 16 residues. After removal of 4 bases from V and 1 base from J, the junction contained 8 bases not matched to a gene.

The chain combines TRBV28 with TRBJ1-2, with 7 bases that match TRBD1. CDR3 length equals 16 residues. Germline V gene lookup returns CDR1 MDHEN and CDR2 SYDVKM. Losses at the gene ends were 1 base for V and 3 bases for J; bases not matched to a gene: 8. The CDR3: CASSLSPGGIDYGYTF. In DNA form, the CDR3 reads TGTGCCAGCAGTTTATCACCAGGGGGTATCGACTATGGCTACACCTTC.

The count of this clone is one. The rearrangement uses TRBV30 and TRBJ2-7; D ambiguous. Deletions cut 5 bases from V and 1 base from J, with 6 bases between. Per the germline V gene, CDR1 is GTSNPN and CDR2 is SVGIG (reference sequence). CDR3 length: 11 residues. The CDR3 DNA reads TGTGCCTGGGGACGGTCCTACGAGCAGTACTTC. Encoded protein: CAWGRSYEQYF.

The V and J genes are TRBV19 and TRBJ1-1, with 9 bases aligning to TRBD1. V was clipped by 6 bases and J by 1 base; unmatched bases: 6. In germline, CDR1 is LNHDA, CDR2 SQIVND (reference sequence). This CDR3 spans 15 amino acids. CDR3 in amino acids: CASRLQGAANTEAFF. The CDR3 nucleotides read TGTGCCAGTAGACTACAGGGGGCCGCGAACACTGAAGCTTTCTTT.